This note documents a single T cell receptor (beta chain) sequence. Its specificity is unknown. The entry originates in a study of shared clonotypes between healthy human individuals. Sequencing was performed with immunoSEQ multiplex PCR; in TCRdb, only in-frame clones are kept and a portion is missing. The data contain 700,000 to 950,000 clones, about 96% of them singletons. Overall study findings and caveats: Estimated clonotype richness was generally higher in naive than memory subsets. Enrolling few donors narrowed the genetic and exposure-history diversity that was represented.

Terminally differentiated effector memory CD45RA+ cells were excluded from the naive CD8 cells, which were CD45RO-negative and positively selected for CCR7. The CDR3 contains 20 residues. Germline CDR1 reads WNHNN; CDR2 reads SYGVQD (reference sequence). V lost 2 bases and J 0 bases, leaving 23 bases between the germline ends. Sequencing used naive CD8+ T cells sorted from blood. This TCR came from a man aged 25 to 45 in good health. The chain couples TRBV10-1 to TRBJ2-1; tentative D call: TRBD1 (6 bases). The CDR3: CASSEPYHHRETRSYNEQFF. The CDR3 DNA reads TGCGCCAGCAGTGAGCCTTACCACCACAGGGAAACACGCTCCTACAATGAGCAGTTCTTC.